This T cell receptor beta chain was identified during a study of Tregs in tolerant kidney transplant recipients. The nonmyeloablative bone marrow transplants came from related graft donors, with transient mixed chimerism. Unstimulated Tregs (CD4+CD25+CD127-) and CD4+CD25- non-Tregs were sorted from PBMCs. The CDR3 totals 12 residues. V lost 5 bases, J lost 6 bases, and 11 bases lay in between. The V gene's germline CDR1 is SGHVS and CDR2 FQNEAQ. Measured with immunoSEQ multiplex PCR; TCRdb has only the in-frame clones, and not every one. The sample includes 20,000 to 25,000 clones, over 70% of them seen just once.

The chain carries TRBV7-8 and TRBJ2-7, with D perhaps TRBD2 (5 bases). Here the sequenced sample was CD8+ T cells from blood (PBMCs), taken 6 months after the transplant. This clonotype originated in a human patient who received a combined kidney and bone marrow transplant. Some T cells may be transferred from the graft donor. CDR3 residues: CASSTTKAEQYF. The CDR3 DNA follows: TGTGCCAGCAGCACGACTAAAGCCGAGCAGTACTTC.